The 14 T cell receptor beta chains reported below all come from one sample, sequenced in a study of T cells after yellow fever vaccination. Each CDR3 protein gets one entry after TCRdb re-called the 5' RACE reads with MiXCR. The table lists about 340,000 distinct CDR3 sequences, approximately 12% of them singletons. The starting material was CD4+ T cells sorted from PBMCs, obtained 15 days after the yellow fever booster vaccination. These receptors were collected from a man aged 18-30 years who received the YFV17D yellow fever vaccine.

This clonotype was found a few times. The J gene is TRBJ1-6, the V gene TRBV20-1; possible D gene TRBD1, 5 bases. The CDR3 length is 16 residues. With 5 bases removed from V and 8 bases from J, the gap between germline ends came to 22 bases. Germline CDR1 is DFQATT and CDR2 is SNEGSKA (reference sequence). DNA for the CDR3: TGCAGTGCTCCTTCATCGGGGTCAGGGATGGATTCACCCCTCCACTTT. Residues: CSAPSSGSGMDSPLHF.

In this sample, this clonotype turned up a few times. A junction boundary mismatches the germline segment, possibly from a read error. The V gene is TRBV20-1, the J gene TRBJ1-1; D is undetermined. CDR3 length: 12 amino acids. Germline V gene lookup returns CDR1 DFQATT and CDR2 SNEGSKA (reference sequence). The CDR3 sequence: CSARESDTEAFF. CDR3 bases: TGCAGTGCTCGAGAATCGGACACTGAAGCTTTCTTT.

CDR3 in DNA: TGTGCCAGCAGTTACTCGAGCCAGCCGGAGAATGAAAAACTGTTTTTT. Translating it yields CASSYSSQPENEKLFF. This chain joins TRBV6-5 and TRBJ1-4; D is unclear. CDR1 MNHEY and CDR2 SVGAGI come from the germline V gene. Trimming stripped 0 bases from V and 5 bases from J, with 13 bases between. This CDR3 has 16 residues.

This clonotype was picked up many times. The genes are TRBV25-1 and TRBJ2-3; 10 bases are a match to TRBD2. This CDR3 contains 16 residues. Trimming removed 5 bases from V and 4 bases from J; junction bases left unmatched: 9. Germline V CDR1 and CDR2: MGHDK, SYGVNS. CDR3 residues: CASSPSSGGASDTQYF. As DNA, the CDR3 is TGTGCCAGCAGTCCAAGCAGCGGGGGGGCCTCAGATACGCAGTATTTT.

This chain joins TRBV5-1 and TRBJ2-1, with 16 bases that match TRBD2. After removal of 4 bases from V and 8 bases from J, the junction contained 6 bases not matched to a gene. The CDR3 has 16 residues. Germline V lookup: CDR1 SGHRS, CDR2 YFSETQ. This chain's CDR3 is CASSMGTSGGGDEQFF. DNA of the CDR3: TGCGCCAGCAGCATGGGGACTAGCGGGGGGGGCGATGAGCAGTTCTTC.

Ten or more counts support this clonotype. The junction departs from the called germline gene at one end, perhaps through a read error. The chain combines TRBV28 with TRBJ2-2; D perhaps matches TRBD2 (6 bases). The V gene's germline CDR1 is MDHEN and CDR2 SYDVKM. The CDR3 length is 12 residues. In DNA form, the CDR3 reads TGTGCCAGCAGGGAGCAGGGCGGGAAGCTGTTTTTT. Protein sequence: CASREQGGKLFF.

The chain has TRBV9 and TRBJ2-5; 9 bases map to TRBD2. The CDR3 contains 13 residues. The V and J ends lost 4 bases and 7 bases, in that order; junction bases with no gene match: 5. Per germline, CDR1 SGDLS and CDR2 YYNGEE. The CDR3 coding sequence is TGTGCCAGCAGCCTAGCGGGGCAGTCGACCCAGTACTTC. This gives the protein CASSLAGQSTQYF.

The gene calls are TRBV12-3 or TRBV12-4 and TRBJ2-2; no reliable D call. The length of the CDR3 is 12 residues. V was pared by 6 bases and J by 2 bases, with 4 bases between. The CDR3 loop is CASRLNTGELFF. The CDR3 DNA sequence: TGTGCCAGCAGACTTAACACCGGGGAGCTGTTTTTT.

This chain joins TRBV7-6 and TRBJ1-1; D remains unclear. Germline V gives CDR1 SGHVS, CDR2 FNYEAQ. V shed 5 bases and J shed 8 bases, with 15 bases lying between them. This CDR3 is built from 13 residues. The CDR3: CASSQRDGGEAFF. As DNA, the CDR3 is TGTGCCAGCAGCCAAAGAGACGGCGGCGAAGCTTTCTTT.

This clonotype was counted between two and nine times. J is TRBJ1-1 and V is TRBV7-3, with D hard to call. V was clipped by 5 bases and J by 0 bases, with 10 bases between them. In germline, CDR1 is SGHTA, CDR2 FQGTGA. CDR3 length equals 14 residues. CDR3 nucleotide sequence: TGTGCCAGCAGCCAGTCTTCTCTGAACACTGAAGCTTTCTTT. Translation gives CASSQSSLNTEAFF.

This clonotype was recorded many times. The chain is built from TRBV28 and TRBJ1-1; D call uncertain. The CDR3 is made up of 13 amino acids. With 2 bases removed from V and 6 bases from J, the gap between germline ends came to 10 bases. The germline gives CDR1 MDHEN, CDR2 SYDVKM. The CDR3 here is CASSLPVSSEAFF. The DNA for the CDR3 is TGTGCCAGCAGTTTACCGGTCTCTTCTGAAGCTTTCTTT.

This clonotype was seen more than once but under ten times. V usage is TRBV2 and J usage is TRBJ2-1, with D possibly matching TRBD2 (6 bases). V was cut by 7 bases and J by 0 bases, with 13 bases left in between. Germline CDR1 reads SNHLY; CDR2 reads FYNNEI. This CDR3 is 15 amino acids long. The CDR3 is CASKRDLSSYNEQFF. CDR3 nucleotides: TGTGCCAGCAAGAGGGACTTAAGCTCCTACAATGAGCAGTTCTTC.

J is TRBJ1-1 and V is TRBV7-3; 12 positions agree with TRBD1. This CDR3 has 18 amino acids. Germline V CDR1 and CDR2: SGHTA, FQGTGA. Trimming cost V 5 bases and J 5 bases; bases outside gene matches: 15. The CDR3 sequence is CASSPRDRGLSGRTEAFF. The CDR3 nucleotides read TGTGCCAGCAGCCCCCGGGACAGGGGGCTCAGTGGTCGAACTGAAGCTTTCTTT.

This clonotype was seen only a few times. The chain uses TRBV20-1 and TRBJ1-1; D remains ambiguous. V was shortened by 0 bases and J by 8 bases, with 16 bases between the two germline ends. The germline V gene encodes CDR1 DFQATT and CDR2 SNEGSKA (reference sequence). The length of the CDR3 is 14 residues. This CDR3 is CSARDWLRRTEAFF. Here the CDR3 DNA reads TGCAGTGCTAGAGATTGGCTTCGAAGAACAGAAGCTTTCTTT.